A single T cell receptor beta chain is shown here with its context. Checkpoint therapy with ipilimumab 1 mg/kg began 14 to 28 days after transplant. Some clones are missing from TCRdb's copy, which holds only in-frame ones; the method was immunoSEQ multiplex PCR. The sample has 10,000 to 15,000 clones; around four fifths are singletons. This sample was taken from a study of ipilimumab plus nivolumab after autologous stem cell transplantation. As for the study in general: Both relapsed and primary refractory DLBCL were included.

The length of the CDR3 is 16 residues. The germline V gene encodes CDR1 SEHNR and CDR2 FQNEAQ (reference sequence). Trimming at V came to 5 bases and at J to 1 base, leaving 9 bases not matched to a gene. The sequences come from PBMCs, collected in a trial of ipilimumab plus nivolumab as post-transplant consolidation. The rearrangement joins TRBV7-9 to TRBJ2-5; 8 nucleotides agree with TRBD2. The sequence was obtained from a male donor with diffuse large B-cell lymphoma. The CDR3 DNA is TGTGCCAGCAGCCCCGAGGCCGGGAGGGCCCAAGAGACCCAGTACTTC. It encodes CASSPEAGRAQETQYF.